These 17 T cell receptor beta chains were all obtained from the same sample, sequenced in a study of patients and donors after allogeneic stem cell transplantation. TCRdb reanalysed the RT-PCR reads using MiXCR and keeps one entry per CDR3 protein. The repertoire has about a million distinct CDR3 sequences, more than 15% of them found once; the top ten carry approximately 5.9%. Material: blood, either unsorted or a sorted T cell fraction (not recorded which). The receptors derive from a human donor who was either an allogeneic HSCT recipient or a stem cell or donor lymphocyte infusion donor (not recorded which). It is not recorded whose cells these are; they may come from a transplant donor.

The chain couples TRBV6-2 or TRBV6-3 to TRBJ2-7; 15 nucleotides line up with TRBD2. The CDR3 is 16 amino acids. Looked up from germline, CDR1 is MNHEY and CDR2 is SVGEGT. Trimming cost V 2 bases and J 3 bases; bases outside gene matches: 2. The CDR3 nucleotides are TGTGCCAGCAGTTACCTGGGACTAGCGGGAGGCTACGAGCAGTACTTC. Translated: CASSYLGLAGGYEQYF.

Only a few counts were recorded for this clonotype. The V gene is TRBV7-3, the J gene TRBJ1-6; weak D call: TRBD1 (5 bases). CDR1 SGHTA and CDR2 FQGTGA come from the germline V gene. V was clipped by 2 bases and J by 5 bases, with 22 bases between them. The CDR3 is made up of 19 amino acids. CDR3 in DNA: TGTGCCAGCAGCTTAGTATATGAAGGAGCAGGGCGCGATAATTCACCCCTCCACTTT. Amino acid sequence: CASSLVYEGAGRDNSPLHF. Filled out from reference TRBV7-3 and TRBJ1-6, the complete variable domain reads GAGVSQTPSNKVTEKGKYVELRCDPISGHTALYWYRQSLGQGPEFLIYFQGTGAADDSGLPNDRFFAVRPEGSVSTLKIQRTERGDSAVYLCASSLVYEGAGRDNSPLHFGNGTRLTVT.

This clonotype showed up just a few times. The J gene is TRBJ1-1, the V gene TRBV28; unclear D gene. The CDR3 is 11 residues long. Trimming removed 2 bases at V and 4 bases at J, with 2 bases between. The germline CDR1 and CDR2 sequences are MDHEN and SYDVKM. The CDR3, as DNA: TGTGCCAGCAGTTTACCCACTGAAGCTTTCTTT. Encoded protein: CASSLPTEAFF. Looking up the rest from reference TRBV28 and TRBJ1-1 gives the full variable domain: DVKVTQSSRYLVKRTGEKVFLECVQDMDHENMFWYRQDPGLGLRLIYFSYDVKMKEKGDIPEGYSVSREKKERFSLILESASTNQTSMYLCASSLPTEAFFGQGTRLTVV.

The CDR3 sequence is CASSPSLGRNEQFF. For the CDR3, the DNA is TGTGCCAGCTCACCTTCCTTAGGGAGGAATGAGCAGTTCTTC. This chain connects TRBV18 to TRBJ2-1; D may be TRBD2 (6 bases). This CDR3 region has 14 residues. Germline CDR1 KGHSH, CDR2 LQKENI. The ends were cut back, 3 bases at V and 7 bases at J, with 13 bases in the middle.

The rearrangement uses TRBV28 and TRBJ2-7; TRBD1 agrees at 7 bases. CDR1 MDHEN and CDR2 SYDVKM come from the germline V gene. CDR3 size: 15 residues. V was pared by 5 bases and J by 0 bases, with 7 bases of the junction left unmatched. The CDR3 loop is CASSLDRPSSYEQYF. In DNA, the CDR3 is TGTGCCAGCAGTCTGGACAGGCCGTCCTCCTACGAGCAGTACTTC.

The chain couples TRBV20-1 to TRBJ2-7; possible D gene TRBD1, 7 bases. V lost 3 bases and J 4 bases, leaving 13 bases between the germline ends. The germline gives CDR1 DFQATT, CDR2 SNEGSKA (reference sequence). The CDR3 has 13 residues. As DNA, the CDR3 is TGCAGTGCTAGGGGGGGACAGCTTTACGAGCAGTACTTC. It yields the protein CSARGGQLYEQYF.

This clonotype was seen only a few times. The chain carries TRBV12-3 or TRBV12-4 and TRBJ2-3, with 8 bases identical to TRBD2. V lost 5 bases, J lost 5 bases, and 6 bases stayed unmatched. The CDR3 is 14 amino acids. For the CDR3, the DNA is TGTGCCAGCAGTCCCGACGGGGGGGAAGATACGCAGTATTTT. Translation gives CASSPDGGEDTQYF.

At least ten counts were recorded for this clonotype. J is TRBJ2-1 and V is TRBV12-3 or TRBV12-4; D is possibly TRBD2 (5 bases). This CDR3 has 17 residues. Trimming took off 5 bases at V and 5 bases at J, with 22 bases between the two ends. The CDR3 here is CASSTNPASPSDNEQFF. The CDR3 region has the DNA TGTGCCAGCAGTACTAATCCCGCTAGCCCATCGGACAATGAGCAGTTCTTC.

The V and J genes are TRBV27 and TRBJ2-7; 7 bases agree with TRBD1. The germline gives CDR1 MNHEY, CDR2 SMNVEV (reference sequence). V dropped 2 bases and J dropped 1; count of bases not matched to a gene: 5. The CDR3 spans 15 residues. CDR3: CASSLEQGLSYEQYF. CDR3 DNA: TGTGCCAGCAGTTTAGAACAGGGGTTATCCTACGAGCAGTACTTC.

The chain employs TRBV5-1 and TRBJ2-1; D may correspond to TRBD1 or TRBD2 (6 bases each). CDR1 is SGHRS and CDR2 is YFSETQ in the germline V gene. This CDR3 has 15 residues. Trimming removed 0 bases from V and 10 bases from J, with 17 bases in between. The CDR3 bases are TGCGCCAGCAGCTTGGCCTCGGGGGCCGGTGAGGAGCAGTTCTTC. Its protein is CASSLASGAGEEQFF.

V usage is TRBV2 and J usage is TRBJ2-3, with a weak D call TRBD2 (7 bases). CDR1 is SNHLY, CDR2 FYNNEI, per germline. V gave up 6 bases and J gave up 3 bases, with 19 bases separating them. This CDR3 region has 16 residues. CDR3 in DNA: TGTGCCAGCAGGGGGGACACCCAAGCGGGGACAGATACGCAGTATTTT. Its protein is CASRGDTQAGTDTQYF.

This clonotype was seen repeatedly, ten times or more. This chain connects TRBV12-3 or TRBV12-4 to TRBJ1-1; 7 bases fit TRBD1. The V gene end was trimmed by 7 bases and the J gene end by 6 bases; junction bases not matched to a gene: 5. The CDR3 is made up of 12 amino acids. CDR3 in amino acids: CASTPTGSEAFF. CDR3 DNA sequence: TGTGCCAGCACCCCGACAGGGTCTGAAGCTTTCTTT.

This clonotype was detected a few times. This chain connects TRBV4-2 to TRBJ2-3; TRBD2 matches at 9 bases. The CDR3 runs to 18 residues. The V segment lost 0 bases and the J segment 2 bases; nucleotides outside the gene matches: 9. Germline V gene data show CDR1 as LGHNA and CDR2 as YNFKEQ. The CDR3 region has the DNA TGTGCCAGCAGCCAAGAGGTACCCGGACTAGCGTACACAGATACGCAGTATTTT. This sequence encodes CASSQEVPGLAYTDTQYF.

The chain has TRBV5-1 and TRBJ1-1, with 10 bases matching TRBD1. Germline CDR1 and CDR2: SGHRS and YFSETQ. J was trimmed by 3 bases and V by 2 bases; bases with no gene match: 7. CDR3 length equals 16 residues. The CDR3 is CASSFIPGQGDTEAFF. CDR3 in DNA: TGCGCCAGCAGCTTCATTCCCGGACAGGGGGACACTGAAGCTTTCTTT.

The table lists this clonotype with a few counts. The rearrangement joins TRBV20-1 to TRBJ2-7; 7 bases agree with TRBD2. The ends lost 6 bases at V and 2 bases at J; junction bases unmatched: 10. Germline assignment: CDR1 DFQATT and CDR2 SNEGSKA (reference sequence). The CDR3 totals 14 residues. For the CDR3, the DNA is TGCAGTGCGGCCAGGAGCGGGGTGGCCTACGAGCAGTACTTC. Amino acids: CSAARSGVAYEQYF.

The CDR3: CAMSDRGETQYF. The CDR3 bases are TGTGCCATGAGCGACAGGGGAGAGACCCAGTACTTC. V is TRBV10-3 and J is TRBJ2-5; TRBD1 aligns across 8 bases. J gave up 4 bases and V 9 bases, and 4 bases lay outside the gene matches. Germline CDR1 ENHRY, CDR2 SYGVKD. The CDR3 consists of 12 residues.

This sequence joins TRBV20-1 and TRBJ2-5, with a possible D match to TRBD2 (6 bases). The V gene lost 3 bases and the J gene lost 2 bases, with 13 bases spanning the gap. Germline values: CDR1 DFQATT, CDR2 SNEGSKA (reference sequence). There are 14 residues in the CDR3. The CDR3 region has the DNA TGCAGTGCTAGCCGGGGGATTGGTCAAGAGACCCAGTACTTC. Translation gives CSASRGIGQETQYF.